This T cell receptor beta chain was profiled in a study of T cells in Graves' hyperthyroidism and ophthalmopathy. Study-wide results and limits: Within blood appeared most thyroid clonotypes that had expanded above 0.001.

The definition of stable Graves' hyperthyroidism was no ophthalmopathy progression within 18 months. Together with thyroid ultrasound, orbital computed tomography, serum thyroxine and TRAb, clinical symptoms were used for diagnoses. About 10 ml of fresh peripheral blood supplied the PBMCs. It was RNA transcripts that yielded the amplified TCR beta CDR3 regions. Initially, a first-round RT-PCR of the TCR CDR3 employed the HTBI primer set. TCRdb re-analysed the multiplex PCR reads in MiXCR, keeping a single row per CDR3 protein. The table includes over 650,000 distinct CDR3 sequences, less than 20% detected once. Trimming removed 5 bases from V and 10 bases from J, with 15 bases in between. The CDR3 runs to 14 residues. At least ten counts were recorded for this clonotype. What it recognizes is unknown.

What was sequenced was blood. This rearrangement joins TRBV12-3 or TRBV12-4 to TRBJ1-6, with a tentative D call TRBD1 (6 bases). This receptor was identified in a man between 18 and 35 years old with Graves' hyperthyroidism. CDR3 protein: CASSADRSESPLHF. The CDR3 bases are TGTGCCAGCAGTGCAGACAGGTCGGAATCACCCCTCCACTTT.